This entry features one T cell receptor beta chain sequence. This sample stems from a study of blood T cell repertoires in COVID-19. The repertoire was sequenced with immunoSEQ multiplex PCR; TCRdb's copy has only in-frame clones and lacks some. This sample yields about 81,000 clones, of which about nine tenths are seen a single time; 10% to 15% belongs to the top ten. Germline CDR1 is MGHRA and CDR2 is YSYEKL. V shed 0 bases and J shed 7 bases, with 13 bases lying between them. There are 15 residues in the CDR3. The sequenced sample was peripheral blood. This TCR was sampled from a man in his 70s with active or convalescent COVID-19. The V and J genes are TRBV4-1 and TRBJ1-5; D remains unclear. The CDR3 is CASSQEVTASQPQHF. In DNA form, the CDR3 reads TGCGCCAGCAGCCAAGAAGTTACTGCTTCCCAGCCCCAGCATTTT.